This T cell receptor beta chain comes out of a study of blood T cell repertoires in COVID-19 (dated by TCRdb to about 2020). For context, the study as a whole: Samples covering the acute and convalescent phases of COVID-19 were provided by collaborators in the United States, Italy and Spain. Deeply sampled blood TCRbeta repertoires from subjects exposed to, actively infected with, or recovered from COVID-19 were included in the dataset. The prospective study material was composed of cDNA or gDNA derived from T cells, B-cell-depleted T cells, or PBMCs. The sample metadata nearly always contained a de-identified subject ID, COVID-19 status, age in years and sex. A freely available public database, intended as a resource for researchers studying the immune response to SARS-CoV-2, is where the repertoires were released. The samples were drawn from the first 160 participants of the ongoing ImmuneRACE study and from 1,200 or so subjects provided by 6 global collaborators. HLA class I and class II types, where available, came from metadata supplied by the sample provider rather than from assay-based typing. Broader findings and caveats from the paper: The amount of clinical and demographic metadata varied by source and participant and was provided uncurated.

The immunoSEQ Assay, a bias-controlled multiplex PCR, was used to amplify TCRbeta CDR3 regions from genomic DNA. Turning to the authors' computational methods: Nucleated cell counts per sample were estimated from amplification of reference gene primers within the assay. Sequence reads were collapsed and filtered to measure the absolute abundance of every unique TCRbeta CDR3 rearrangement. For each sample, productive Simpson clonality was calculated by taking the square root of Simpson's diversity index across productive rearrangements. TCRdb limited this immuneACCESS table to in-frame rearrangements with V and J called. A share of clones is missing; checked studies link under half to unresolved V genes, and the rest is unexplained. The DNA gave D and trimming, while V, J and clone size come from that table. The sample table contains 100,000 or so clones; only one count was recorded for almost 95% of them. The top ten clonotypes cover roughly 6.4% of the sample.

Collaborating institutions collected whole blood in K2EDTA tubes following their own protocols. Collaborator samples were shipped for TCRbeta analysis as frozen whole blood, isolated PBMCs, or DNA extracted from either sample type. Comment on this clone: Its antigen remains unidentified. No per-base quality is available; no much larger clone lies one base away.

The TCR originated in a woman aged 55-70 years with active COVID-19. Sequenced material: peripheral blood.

The CDR3 amino acid sequence is: CASLGTAERNTEAFF. The sequenced DNA: TGTGCCAGCCTCGGGACAGCAGAACGGAACACTGAAGCTTTCTTT. The chain couples TRBV19 to TRBJ1-1, with 7 junctional bases fitting TRBD1. CDR1 and CDR2 are drawn from the germline V gene (reference sequence): LNHDA, SQIVND. At the junction V is shortened by 9 bases and J by 1 base; bases outside the gene matches: 11. From its cysteine to its phenylalanine, the CDR3 spans 15 amino acids. The sequence is cut down to CDR3 DNA, 45 bases in frame from base 1.